Included here is one T cell receptor (beta chain) sequence, with context. Its antigen is currently unknown. Using immunoSEQ multiplex PCR, the repertoire was profiled, and TCRdb retains in-frame clones only, with some absent. The sample includes about 29,000 clones, about 73% seen only once; the top ten take about 20%. The CDR3 runs 15 residues. The germline CDR1 and CDR2 sequences are MNHNS and SASEGT. The V and J ends lost 3 bases and 3 bases, in that order; junction bases with no gene match: 4. Unexposed donor CD4+ T cells date from about 2011-2018, before the COVID-19 pandemic. CD4+ T cells were isolated from the cells after about nine days of culture. The data belong to a study of CD4 T cells in relation to SARS-CoV-2 and coronaviruses.

Sequencing input: CD4+ T cells from PBMCs, cultured in vitro. This sequence joins TRBV6-1 and TRBJ2-3; 9 bases are shared with TRBD2. The receptor was isolated from a human donor in good health. The CDR3 here is CASSESSGITDTQYF. CDR3 coding DNA: TGTGCCAGCAGTGAGTCTAGCGGGATAACAGATACGCAGTATTTT.